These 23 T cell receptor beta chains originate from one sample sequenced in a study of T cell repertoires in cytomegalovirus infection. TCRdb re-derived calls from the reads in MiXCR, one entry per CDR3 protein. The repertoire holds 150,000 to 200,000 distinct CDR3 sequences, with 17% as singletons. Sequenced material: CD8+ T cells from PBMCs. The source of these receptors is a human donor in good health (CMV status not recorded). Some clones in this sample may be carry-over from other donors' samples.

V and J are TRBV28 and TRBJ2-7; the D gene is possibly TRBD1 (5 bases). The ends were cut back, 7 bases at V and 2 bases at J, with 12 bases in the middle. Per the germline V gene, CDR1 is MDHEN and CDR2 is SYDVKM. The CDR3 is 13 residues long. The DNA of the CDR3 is TGTGCCAGCACAAAGACAGTACCCTACGAGCAGTACTTC. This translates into CASTKTVPYEQYF.

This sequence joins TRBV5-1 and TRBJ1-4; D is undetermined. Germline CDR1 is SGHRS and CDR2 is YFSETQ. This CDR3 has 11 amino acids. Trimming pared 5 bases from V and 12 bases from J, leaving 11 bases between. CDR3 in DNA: TGCGCCAGCAGTAGAGGGAACGAACTGTTTTTT. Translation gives CASSRGNELFF.

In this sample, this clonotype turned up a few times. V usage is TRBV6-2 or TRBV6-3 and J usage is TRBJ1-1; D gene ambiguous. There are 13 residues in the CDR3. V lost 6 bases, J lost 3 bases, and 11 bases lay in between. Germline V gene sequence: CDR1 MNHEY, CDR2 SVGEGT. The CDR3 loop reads CASSHSSDTEAFF. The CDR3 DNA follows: TGTGCCAGCAGCCACTCCTCTGACACTGAAGCTTTCTTT.

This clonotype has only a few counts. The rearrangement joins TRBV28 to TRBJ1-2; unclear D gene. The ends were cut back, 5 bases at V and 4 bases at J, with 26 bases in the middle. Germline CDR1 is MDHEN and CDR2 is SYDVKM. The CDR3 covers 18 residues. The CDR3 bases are TGTGCCAGCAGTCCCACCTTCGGGGAGGATGACTTCTCCTATGGCTACACCTTC. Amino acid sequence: CASSPTFGEDDFSYGYTF.

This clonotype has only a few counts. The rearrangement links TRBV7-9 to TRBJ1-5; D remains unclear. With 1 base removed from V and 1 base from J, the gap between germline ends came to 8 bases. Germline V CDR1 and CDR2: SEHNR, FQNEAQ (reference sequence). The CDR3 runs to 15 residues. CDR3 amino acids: CASSLEVGSNQPQHF. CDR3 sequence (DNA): TGTGCCAGCAGCTTAGAGGTGGGAAGCAATCAGCCCCAGCATTTT.

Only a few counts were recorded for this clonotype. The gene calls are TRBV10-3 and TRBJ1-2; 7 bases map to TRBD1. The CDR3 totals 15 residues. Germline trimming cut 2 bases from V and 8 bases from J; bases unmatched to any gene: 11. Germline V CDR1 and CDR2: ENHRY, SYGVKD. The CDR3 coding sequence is TGTGCCATCAGTGAGCCACTGACAGGGTGGGAAGGCTACACCTTC. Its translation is CAISEPLTGWEGYTF.

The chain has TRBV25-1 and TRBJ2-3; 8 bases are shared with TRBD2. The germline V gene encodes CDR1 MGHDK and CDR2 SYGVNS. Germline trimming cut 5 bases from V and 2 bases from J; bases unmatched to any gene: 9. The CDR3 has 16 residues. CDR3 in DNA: TGTGCCAGCAGTTATTACGGGGGGGCGAACACAGATACGCAGTATTTT. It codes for CASSYYGGANTDTQYF.

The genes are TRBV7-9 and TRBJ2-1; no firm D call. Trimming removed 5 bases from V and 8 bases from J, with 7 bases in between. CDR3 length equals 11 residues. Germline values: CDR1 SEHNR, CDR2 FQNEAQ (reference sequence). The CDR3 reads CASSQSYEQFF. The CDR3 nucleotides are TGTGCCAGCAGCCAGAGTTATGAGCAGTTCTTC.

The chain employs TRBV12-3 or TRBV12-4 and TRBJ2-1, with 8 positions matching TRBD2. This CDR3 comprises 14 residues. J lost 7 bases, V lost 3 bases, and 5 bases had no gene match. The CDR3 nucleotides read TGTGCCAGCAGTTTCGGCGGGGGGACGAATGAGCAGTTCTTC. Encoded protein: CASSFGGGTNEQFF.

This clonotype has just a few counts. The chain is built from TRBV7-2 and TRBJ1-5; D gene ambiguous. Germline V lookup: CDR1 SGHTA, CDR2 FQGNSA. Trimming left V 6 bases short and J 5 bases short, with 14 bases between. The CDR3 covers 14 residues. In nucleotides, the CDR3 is TGTGCCAGCAGTAAGGTGGACGGGGATCAGCCCCAGCATTTT. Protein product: CASSKVDGDQPQHF.

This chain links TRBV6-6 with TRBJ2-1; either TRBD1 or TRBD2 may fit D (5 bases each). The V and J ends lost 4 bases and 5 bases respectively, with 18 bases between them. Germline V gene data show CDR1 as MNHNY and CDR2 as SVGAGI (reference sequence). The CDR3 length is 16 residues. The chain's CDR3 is CASSSRGKQLNNEQFF. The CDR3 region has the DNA TGTGCCAGCAGTTCCCGGGGCAAGCAGCTAAACAATGAGCAGTTCTTC.

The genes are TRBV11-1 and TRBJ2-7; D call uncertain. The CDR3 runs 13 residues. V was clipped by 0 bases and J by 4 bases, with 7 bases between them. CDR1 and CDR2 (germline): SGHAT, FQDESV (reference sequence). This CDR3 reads CASSLAVNYEQYF. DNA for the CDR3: TGTGCCAGCAGCTTAGCGGTAAATTACGAGCAGTACTTC.

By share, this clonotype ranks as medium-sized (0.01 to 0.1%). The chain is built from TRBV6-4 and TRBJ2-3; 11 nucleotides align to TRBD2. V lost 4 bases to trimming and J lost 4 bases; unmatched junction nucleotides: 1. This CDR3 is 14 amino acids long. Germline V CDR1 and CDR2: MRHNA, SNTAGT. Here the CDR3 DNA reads TGTGCCAGCAGTGGACTAGCGGGGTCAGATACGCAGTATTTT. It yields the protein CASSGLAGSDTQYF.

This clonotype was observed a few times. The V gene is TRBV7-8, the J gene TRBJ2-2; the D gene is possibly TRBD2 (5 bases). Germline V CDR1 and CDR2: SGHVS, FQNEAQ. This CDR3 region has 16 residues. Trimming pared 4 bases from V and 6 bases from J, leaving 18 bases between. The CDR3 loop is CASSSYTPGSAGELFF. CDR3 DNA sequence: TGTGCCAGCAGCTCTTACACCCCGGGGAGCGCCGGGGAGCTGTTTTTT.

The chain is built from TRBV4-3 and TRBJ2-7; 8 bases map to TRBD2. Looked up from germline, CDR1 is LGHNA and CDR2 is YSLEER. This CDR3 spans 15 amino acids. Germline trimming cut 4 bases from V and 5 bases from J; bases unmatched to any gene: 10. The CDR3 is CASSRSPRRGDEQYF. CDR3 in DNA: TGCGCCAGCAGCCGGTCCCCCCGGCGGGGGGACGAGCAGTACTTC.

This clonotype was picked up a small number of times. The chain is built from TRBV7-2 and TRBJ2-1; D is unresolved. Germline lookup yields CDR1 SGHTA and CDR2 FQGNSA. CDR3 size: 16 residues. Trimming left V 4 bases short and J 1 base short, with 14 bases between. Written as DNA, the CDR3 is TGTGCCAGCAGCTGGTTTATGACGGATTCCTACAATGAGCAGTTCTTC. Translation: CASSWFMTDSYNEQFF.

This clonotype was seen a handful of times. The CDR3 reads CATSEPGTLQETQYF. In DNA form, the CDR3 reads TGTGCCACCAGTGAGCCCGGGACGCTCCAAGAGACCCAGTACTTC. The chain uses TRBV24-1 and TRBJ2-5; D is possibly TRBD1 or TRBD2 (5 bases each). Germline lookup yields CDR1 KGHDR and CDR2 SFDVKD. V was shortened by 4 bases and J by 1 base, with 12 bases between the two germline ends. This CDR3 spans 15 amino acids.

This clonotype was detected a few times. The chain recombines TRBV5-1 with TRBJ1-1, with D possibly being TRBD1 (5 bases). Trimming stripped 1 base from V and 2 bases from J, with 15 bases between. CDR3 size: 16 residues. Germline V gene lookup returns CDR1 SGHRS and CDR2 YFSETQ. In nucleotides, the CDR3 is TGCGCCAGCAGCTTGTCCCCGGACAACGCTAACACTGAAGCTTTCTTT. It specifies CASSLSPDNANTEAFF. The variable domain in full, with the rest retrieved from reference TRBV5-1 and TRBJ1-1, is KAGVTQTPRYLIKTRGQQVTLSCSPISGHRSVSWYQQTPGQGLQFLFEYFSETQRNKGNFPGRFSGRQFSNSRSEMNVSTLELGDSALYLCASSLSPDNANTEAFFGQGTRLTVV.

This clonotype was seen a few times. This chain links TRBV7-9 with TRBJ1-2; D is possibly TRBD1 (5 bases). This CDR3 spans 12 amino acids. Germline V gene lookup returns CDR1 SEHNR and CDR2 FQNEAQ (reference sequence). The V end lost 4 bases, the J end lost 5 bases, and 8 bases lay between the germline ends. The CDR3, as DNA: TGTGCCAGCAGCTCGACAGTATATGGCTACACCTTC. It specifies CASSSTVYGYTF.

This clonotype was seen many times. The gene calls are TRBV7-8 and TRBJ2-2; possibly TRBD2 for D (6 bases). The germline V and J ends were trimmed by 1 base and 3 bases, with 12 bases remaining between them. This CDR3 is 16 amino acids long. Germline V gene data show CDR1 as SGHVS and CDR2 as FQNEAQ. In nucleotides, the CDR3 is TGTGCCAGCAGCTTAGTGGCGCGGGGAGACACCGGGGAGCTGTTTTTT. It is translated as CASSLVARGDTGELFF.

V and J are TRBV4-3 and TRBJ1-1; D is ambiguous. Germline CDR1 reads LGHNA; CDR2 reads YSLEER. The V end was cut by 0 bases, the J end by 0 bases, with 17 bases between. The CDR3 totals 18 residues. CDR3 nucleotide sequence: TGCGCCAGCAGCCAAGAAGCAGGACCGCTCTACATGAACACTGAAGCTTTCTTT. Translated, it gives CASSQEAGPLYMNTEAFF.

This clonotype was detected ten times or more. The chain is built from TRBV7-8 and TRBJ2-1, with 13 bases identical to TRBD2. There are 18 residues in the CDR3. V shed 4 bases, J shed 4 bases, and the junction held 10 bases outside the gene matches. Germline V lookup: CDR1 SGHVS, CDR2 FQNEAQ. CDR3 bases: TGTGCCAGCAGCTCGACTAGCGGGGGGTCAGACCTGTACAATGAGCAGTTCTTC. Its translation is CASSSTSGGSDLYNEQFF.

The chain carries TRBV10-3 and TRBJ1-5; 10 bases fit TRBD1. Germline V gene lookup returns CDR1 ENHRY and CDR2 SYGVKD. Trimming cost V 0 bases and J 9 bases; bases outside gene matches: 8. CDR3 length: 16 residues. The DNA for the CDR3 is TGTGCCATCAGTGAGTCCAGGGACAGGGGCCCGAGGCCCCAGCATTTT. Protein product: CAISESRDRGPRPQHF.